The 13 T cell receptor beta chains presented below share a single source sample, sequenced in a study of blood T cell repertoires in COVID-19. The data were produced by immunoSEQ multiplex PCR, yet TCRdb's version contains in-frame clones alone and is incomplete. The sample holds roughly 120,000 clones, about 78% seen once. Sequencing input: peripheral blood. These receptor sequences come from a man in his 70s with acute or convalescent COVID-19.

This clone was seen a single time. The V and J genes are TRBV15 and TRBJ2-1, with a tentative D call TRBD2 (5 bases). The CDR3 totals 16 residues. Germline V CDR1 and CDR2: LNHNV, YYDKDF (reference sequence). Trimming removed 1 base from V and 8 bases from J, with 18 bases in between. This chain's CDR3 is CATSRGPHRGSYEQFF. The CDR3 nucleotides are TGTGCCACCAGCAGAGGTCCCCACCGCGGGTCATATGAGCAGTTCTTC.

V is TRBV9 and J is TRBJ2-7, with a weak D call TRBD2 (5 bases). The ends were cut back, 4 bases at V and 7 bases at J, with 21 bases in the middle. Germline CDR1 and CDR2: SGDLS and YYNGEE. The length of the CDR3 is 15 residues. The CDR3: CASSTSPQPSWEQYF. CDR3 nucleotides: TGTGCCAGCAGCACTAGTCCACAACCTTCTTGGGAGCAGTACTTC.

This chain joins TRBV13 and TRBJ2-1, with TRBD1 matching over 7 bases. V lost 5 bases, J lost 6 bases, and 10 bases stayed unmatched. Germline CDR1 reads PRHDT; CDR2 reads FYEKMQ (reference sequence). The CDR3 runs 15 residues. This CDR3 reads CASSPRTGRSNEQFF. The CDR3 DNA reads TGTGCCAGCAGCCCCAGGACAGGTCGCTCCAATGAGCAGTTCTTC.

This chain uses TRBV14 with TRBJ2-5, with D possibly matching TRBD2 (5 bases). The CDR3 has 15 residues. The V gene lost 4 bases and the J gene lost 6 bases, with 18 bases spanning the gap. Germline CDR1 SGHDN, CDR2 FVKESK. The CDR3 nucleotides are TGTGCCAGCAGCCCATACGGTTTGGAGGCCCAGACCCAGTACTTC. Translation gives CASSPYGLEAQTQYF.

The V and J genes are TRBV4-3 and TRBJ1-2, with 10 bases lining up with TRBD1. CDR1 and CDR2 (germline): LGHNA, YSLEER. The CDR3 runs to 18 residues. V dropped 2 bases and J dropped 4; count of bases not matched to a gene: 13. The CDR3 sequence is CASSQNPGTGDTLYGYTF. CDR3 coding DNA: TGCGCCAGCAGCCAAAATCCCGGGACAGGGGATACCCTCTATGGCTACACCTTC.

V is TRBV19 and J is TRBJ2-5, with D possibly TRBD1 on 6 matching bases. V gave up 3 bases and J gave up 6 bases, with 11 bases separating them. Per the germline V gene, CDR1 is LNHDA and CDR2 is SQIVND (reference sequence). This CDR3 has 13 amino acids. CDR3 sequence (DNA): TGTGCCAGTAGTATGTCAGGACAGAAGACCCAGTACTTC. It specifies CASSMSGQKTQYF. The whole variable domain, remainder taken from reference TRBV19 and TRBJ2-5, is DGGITQSPKYLFRKEGQNVTLSCEQNLNHDAMYWYRQDPGQGLRLIYYSQIVNDFQKGDIAEGYSVSREKKESFPLTVTSAQKNPTAFYLCASSMSGQKTQYFGPGTRLLVL.

This clone is a singleton in its sample. The V gene is TRBV5-5, the J gene TRBJ2-5; TRBD1 matches 7 bases. The germline V gene encodes CDR1 SGHKS and CDR2 YYEKEE (reference sequence). Losses at the gene ends were 4 bases for V and 2 bases for J; bases not matched to a gene: 8. The CDR3 covers 15 residues. The CDR3 is CASSAWTGLQETQYF. DNA for the CDR3: TGTGCCAGCAGCGCTTGGACAGGACTTCAAGAGACCCAGTACTTC.

This clone turned up a few times. The V gene is TRBV5-4, the J gene TRBJ2-7, with 8 bases that match TRBD1. The CDR3 is 16 amino acids. V lost 4 bases to trimming and J lost 3 bases; unmatched junction nucleotides: 12. From germline, CDR1 is SGHNT and CDR2 YYREEE (reference sequence). The CDR3 spells CASSPPGGTGLYEQYF. DNA of the CDR3: TGTGCCAGCAGCCCCCCTGGAGGGACAGGCCTCTACGAGCAGTACTTC.

The V call is TRBV21-1, the J call TRBJ2-5; the D call in the table, TRBD1, was not verified against the DNA. TRBV21-1 counts as a pseudogene. The CDR3 has 15 amino acids. CDR3 in amino acids: CASSERQGARETQYF. CDR3 nucleotide sequence: TGTGCCAGCAGCGAGAGACAGGGGGCGAGGGAGACCCAGTACTTC.

This clone was seen only a few times. The chain links TRBV4-1 to TRBJ1-5, with 8 positions matching TRBD1. CDR3 length: 18 amino acids. Germline lookup yields CDR1 MGHRA and CDR2 YSYEKL. Trimming at V came to 1 base and at J to 6 bases, leaving 14 bases not matched to a gene. Here the CDR3 DNA reads TGCGCCAGCAGCCAAGTAGCCACAATTACAGGGGGGGTTCAGCCCCAGCATTTT. This translates into CASSQVATITGGVQPQHF.

The chain links TRBV10-3 to TRBJ2-2, with a possible D match to TRBD1 (6 bases). Germline V gene lookup returns CDR1 ENHRY and CDR2 SYGVKD. Trimming took off 6 bases at V and 0 bases at J, with 11 bases between the two ends. CDR3 length equals 15 residues. The CDR3 coding sequence is TGTGCCATCAGATTGACAGGCTCGAACACCGGGGAGCTGTTTTTT. This translates into CAIRLTGSNTGELFF.

The rearrangement links TRBV19 to TRBJ1-5; 8 bases agree with TRBD1. CDR1 and CDR2 from the germline V gene are LNHDA and SQIVND (reference sequence). The CDR3 totals 15 residues. Trimming took 5 bases from V and 3 from J; bases not matched to a gene: 6. The CDR3, as DNA: TGTGCCAGTAGTTTACGGACAGGGATCAATCAGCCCCAGCATTTT. Protein product: CASSLRTGINQPQHF.

This clone was counted only a few times. The V and J genes are TRBV5-1 and TRBJ1-1, with D uncertain. Trimming took 0 bases from V and 3 from J, leaving 9 bases between them. CDR3 length equals 14 residues. Germline assignment: CDR1 SGHRS and CDR2 YFSETQ. In DNA form, the CDR3 reads TGCGCCAGCAGCTTGGCGGGGTGGGACACTGAAGCTTTCTTT. Translated: CASSLAGWDTEAFF.